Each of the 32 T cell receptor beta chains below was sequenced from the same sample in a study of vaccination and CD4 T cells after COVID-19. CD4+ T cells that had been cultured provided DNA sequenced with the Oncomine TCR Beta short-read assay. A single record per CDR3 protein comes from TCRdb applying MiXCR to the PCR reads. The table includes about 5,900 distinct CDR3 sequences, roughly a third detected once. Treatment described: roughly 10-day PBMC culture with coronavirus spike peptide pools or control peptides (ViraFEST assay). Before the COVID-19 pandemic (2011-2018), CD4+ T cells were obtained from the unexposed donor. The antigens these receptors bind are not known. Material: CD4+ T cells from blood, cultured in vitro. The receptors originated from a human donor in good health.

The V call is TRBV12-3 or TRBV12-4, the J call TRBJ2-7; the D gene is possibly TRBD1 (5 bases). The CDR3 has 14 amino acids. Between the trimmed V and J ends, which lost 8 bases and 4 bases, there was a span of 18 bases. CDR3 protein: CASSLDGRAYEQYF. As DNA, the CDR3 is TGTGCCAGCTCTCTAGATGGCAGGGCATACGAGCAGTACTTC.

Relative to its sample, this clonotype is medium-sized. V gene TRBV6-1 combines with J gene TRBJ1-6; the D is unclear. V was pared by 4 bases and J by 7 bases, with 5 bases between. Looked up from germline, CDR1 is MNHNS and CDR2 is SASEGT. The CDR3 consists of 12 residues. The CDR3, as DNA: TGTGCCAGCAGTGCTTCAAATTCACCCCTCCACTTT. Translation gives CASSASNSPLHF.

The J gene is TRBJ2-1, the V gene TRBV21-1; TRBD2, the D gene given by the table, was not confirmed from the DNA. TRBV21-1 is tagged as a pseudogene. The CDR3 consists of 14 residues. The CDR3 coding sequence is TGTGCCAGCAGCAAAAGCGGGGGGGCCAATGAGCAGTTCTTC. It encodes CASSKSGGANEQFF.

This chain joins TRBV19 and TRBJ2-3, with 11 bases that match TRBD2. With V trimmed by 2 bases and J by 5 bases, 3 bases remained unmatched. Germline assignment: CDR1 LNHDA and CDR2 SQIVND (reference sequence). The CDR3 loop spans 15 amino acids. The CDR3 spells CASSILAGGQDTQYF. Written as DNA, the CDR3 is TGTGCCAGTAGTATACTAGCGGGGGGCCAAGATACGCAGTATTTT.

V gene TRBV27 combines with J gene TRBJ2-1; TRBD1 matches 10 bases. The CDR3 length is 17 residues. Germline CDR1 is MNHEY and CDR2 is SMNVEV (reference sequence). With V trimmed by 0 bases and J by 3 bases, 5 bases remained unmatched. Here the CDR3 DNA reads TGTGCCAGCAGTTTATCACCCAGGACAGGGGGCTACAATGAGCAGTTCTTC. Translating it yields CASSLSPRTGGYNEQFF.

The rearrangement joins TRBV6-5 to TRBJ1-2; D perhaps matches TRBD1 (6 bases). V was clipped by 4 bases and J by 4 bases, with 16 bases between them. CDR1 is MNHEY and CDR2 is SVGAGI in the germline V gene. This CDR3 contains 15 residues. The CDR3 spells CASSSDLEDSYGYTF. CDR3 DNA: TGTGCCAGCAGTTCAGATCTTGAGGACAGCTATGGCTACACCTTC.

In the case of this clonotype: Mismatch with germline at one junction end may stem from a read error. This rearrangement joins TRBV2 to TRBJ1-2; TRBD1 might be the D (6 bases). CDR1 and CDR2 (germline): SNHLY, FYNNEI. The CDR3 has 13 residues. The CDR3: CASSEGQPDGYTF. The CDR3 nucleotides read TGTGCCAGCAGCGAAGGACAGCCTGATGGCTACACCTTC.

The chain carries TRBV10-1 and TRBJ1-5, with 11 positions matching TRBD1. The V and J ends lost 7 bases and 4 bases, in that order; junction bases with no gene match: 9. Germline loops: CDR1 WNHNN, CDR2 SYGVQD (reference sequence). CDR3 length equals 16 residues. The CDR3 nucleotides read TGCGCCAGCACTGAAAAAGGGGACAGGGGGAATCAGCCCCAGCATTTT. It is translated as CASTEKGDRGNQPQHF.

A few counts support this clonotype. The CDR3 sequence is CASSLGNSPLHF. CDR3 DNA sequence: TGTGCCAGCAGCCTGGGGAATTCACCCCTCCACTTT. V and J are TRBV5-4 and TRBJ1-6; no definite D call. The CDR3 consists of 12 residues. Germline loops: CDR1 SGHNT, CDR2 YYREEE (reference sequence). V gave up 4 bases and J gave up 7 bases, with 6 bases separating them. The variable domain in full, completed from reference TRBV5-4 and TRBJ1-6, reads ETGVTQSPTHLIKTRGQQVTLRCSSQSGHNTVSWYQQALGQGPQFIFQYYREEENGRGNFPPRFSGLQFPNYSSELNVNALELDDSALYLCASSLGNSPLHFGNGTRLTVT.

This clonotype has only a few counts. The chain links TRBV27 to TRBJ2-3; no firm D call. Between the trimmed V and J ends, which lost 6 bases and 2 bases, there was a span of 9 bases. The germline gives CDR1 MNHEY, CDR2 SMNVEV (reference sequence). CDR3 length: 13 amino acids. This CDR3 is CASRPRATDTQYF. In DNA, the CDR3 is TGTGCCAGCAGGCCCCGCGCCACAGATACGCAGTATTTT.

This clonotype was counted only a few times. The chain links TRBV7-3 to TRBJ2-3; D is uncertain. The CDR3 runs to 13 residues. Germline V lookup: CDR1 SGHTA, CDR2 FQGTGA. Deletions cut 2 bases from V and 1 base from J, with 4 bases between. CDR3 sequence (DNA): TGTGCCAGCAGCTTACCTGGCACAGATACGCAGTATTTT. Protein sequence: CASSLPGTDTQYF.

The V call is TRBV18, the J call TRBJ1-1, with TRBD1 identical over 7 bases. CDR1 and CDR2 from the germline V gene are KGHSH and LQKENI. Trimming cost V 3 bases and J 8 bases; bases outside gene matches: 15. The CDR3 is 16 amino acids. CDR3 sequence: CASSPTPGQMTKEAFF. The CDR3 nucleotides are TGTGCCAGCTCACCCACCCCGGGACAGATGACAAAGGAAGCTTTCTTT.

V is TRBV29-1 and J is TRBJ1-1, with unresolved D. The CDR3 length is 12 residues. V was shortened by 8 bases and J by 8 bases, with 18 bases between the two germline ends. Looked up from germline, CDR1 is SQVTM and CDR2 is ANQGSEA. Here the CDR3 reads CSSSYSAEEAFF. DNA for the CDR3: TGCAGCTCCTCTTATTCCGCAGAGGAAGCTTTCTTT.

CDR3 protein: CASSPRPGANSPLHF. The CDR3 nucleotides are TGTGCCAGCTCACCAAGGCCAGGGGCGAATTCACCCCTCCACTTT. This chain connects TRBV18 to TRBJ1-6; maybe TRBD1 (6 bases). Germline V gives CDR1 KGHSH, CDR2 LQKENI. Trimming took off 2 bases at V and 7 bases at J, with 12 bases between the two ends. The CDR3 has 15 residues.

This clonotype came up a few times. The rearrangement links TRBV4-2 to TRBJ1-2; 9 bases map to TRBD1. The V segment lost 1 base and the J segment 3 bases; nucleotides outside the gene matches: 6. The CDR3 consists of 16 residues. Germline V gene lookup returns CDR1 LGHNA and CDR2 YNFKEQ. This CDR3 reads CASSQAAGQGHYGYTF. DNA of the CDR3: TGTGCCAGCAGCCAAGCGGCGGGACAGGGACACTATGGCTACACCTTC.

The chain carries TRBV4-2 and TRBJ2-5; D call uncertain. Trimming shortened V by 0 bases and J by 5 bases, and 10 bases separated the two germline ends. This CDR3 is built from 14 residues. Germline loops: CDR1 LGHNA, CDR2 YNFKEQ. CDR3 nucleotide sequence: TGTGCCAGCAGCCAAGAGGTCTCCCAGGAGACCCAGTACTTC. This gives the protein CASSQEVSQETQYF.

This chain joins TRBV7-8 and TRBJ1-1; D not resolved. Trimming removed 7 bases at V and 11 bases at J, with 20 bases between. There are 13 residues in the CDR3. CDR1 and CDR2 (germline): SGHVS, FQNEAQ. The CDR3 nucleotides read TGTGCCAGCACCCCCCCGGGTGGTTTTCACGCTTTCTTT. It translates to CASTPPGGFHAFF.

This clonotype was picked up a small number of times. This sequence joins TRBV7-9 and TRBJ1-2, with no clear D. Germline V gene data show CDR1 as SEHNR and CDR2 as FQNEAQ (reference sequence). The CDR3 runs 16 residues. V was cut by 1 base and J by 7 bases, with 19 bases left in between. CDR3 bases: TGTGCCAGCAGCTTAGGTGAGGGCAGCGGGCAAATTGGCTACACCTTC. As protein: CASSLGEGSGQIGYTF. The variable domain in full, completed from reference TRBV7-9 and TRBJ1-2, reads DTGVSQNPRHKITKRGQNVTFRCDPISEHNRLYWYRQTLGQGPEFLTYFQNEAQLEKSRLLSDRFSAERPKGSFSTLEIQRTEQGDSAMYLCASSLGEGSGQIGYTFGSGTRLTVV.

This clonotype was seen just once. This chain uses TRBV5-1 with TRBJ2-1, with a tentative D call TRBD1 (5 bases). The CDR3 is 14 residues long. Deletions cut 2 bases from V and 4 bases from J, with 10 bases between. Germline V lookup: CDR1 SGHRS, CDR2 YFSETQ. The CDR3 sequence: CASSFVGEYNEQFF. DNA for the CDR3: TGCGCCAGCAGCTTCGTAGGGGAATACAATGAGCAGTTCTTC.

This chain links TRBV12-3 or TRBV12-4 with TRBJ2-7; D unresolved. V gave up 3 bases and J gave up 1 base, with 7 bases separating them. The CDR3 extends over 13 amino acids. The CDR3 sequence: CASSFTESYEQYF. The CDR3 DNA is TGTGCCAGCAGTTTTACAGAGTCCTACGAGCAGTACTTC.

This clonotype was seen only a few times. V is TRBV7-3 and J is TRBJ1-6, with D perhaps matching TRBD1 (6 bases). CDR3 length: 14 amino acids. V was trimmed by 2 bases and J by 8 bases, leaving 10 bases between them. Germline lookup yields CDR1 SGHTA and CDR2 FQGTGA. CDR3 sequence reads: CASSLRGGDSPLHF. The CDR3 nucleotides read TGTGCCAGCAGCTTACGGGGGGGCGATTCACCCCTCCACTTT.

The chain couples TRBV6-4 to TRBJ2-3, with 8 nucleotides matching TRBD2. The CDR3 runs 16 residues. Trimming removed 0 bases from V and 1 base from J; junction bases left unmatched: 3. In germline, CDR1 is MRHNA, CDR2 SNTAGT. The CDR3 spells CASSDSRGGGTDTQYF. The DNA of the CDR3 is TGTGCCAGCAGTGACTCCCGGGGGGGCGGCACAGATACGCAGTATTTT.

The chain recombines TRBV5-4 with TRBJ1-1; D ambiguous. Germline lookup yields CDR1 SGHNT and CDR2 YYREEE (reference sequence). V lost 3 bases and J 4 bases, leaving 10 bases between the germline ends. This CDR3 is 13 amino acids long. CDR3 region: CASSSGGSTEAFF. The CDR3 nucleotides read TGTGCCAGCAGCTCTGGAGGATCCACTGAAGCTTTCTTT.

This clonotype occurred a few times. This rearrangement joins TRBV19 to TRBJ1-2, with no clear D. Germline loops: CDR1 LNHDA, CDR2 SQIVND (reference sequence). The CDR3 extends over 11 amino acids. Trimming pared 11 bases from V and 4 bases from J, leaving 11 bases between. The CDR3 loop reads CALSDGYGYTF. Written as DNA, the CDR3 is TGTGCCCTATCGGATGGCTATGGCTACACCTTC.

In DNA form, the CDR3 reads TGTGCCATCTCCTACTACAATGAGCAGTTCTTC. Protein sequence: CAISYYNEQFF. The V gene is TRBV25-1, the J gene TRBJ2-1; no definite D call. V shed 10 bases and J shed 3 bases, with 7 bases lying between them. The CDR3 is made up of 11 amino acids. Germline CDR1 is MGHDK and CDR2 is SYGVNS.

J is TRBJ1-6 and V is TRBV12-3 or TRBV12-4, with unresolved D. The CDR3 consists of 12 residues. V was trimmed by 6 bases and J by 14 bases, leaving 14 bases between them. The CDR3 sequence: CASSLEGVTLHF. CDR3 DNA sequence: TGTGCCAGCAGCCTGGAGGGAGTAACCCTCCACTTT.

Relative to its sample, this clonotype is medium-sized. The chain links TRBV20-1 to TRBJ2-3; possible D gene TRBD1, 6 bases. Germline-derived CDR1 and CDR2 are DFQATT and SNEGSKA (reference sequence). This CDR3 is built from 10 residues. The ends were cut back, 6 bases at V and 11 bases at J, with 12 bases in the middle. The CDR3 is CSALDRKQYF. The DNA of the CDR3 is TGCAGTGCGTTGGACAGAAAGCAGTATTTT.

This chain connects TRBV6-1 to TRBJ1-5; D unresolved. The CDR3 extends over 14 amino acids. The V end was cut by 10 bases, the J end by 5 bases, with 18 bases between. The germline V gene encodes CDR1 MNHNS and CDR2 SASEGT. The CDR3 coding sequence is TGTGCCACCTACCCCGGCAGTAATTATCAGCCCCAGCATTTT. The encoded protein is CATYPGSNYQPQHF.

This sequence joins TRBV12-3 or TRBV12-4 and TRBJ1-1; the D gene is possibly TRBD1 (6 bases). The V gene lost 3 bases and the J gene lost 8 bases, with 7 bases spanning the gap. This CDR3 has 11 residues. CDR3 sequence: CASSFGQEAFF. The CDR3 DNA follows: TGTGCCAGCAGTTTCGGACAGGAAGCTTTCTTT.

The CDR3 bases are TGTGCCAGCAGCTTAGCGCTCGCAGGGGCGAACACCGGGGAGCTGTTTTTT. Translation: CASSLALAGANTGELFF. This chain uses TRBV11-1 with TRBJ2-2; the D gene is possibly TRBD1 (6 bases). The CDR3 runs 17 residues. The V end lost 0 bases, the J end lost 0 bases, and 11 bases lay between the germline ends. The germline V gene encodes CDR1 SGHAT and CDR2 FQDESV (reference sequence).

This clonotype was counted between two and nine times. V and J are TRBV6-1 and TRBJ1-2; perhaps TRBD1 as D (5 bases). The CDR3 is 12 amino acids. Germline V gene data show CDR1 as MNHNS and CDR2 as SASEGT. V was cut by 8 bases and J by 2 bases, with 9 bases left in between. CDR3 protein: CASPGQNYGYTF. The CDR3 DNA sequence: TGTGCCAGCCCGGGGCAGAACTATGGCTACACCTTC.

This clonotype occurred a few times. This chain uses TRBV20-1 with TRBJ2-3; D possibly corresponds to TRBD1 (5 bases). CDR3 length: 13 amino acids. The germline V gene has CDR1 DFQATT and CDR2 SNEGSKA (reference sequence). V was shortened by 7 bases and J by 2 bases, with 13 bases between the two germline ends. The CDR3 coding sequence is TGCAGTGAGAAAGGGGAACCCACAGATACGCAGTATTTT. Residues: CSEKGEPTDTQYF.